This TCR beta chain stems from a study of tumor-infiltrating lymphocytes in glioblastoma multiforme. Study-wide points: The T cells in this sample were not sorted into functional subsets.

TCR beta libraries were built from RNA through three nested multiplex PCR rounds using modified ARM-PCR. These TCRB libraries lack any described unique molecular identifiers. TCRdb recomputed calls from the multiplex PCR reads with MiXCR, one row per CDR3 protein. The profile shows nearly 8,500 distinct CDR3 sequences, 74% of them singletons. For this clonotype: Antigen unknown.

The length of the CDR3 is 14 residues. Germline V gives CDR1 SGHNT, CDR2 YENEEA. Trimming removed 5 bases from V and 5 bases from J; junction bases left unmatched: 2. The receptor was derived from a male donor with glioblastoma. Sequences were obtained from brain tumor tissue. The chain uses TRBV11-3 and TRBJ2-2, with TRBD2 matching over 10 bases. CDR3 coding DNA: TGTGCCAGCAGCCCGGGACTAGCGACCGGGGAGCTGTTTTTT. This gives the protein CASSPGLATGELFF.